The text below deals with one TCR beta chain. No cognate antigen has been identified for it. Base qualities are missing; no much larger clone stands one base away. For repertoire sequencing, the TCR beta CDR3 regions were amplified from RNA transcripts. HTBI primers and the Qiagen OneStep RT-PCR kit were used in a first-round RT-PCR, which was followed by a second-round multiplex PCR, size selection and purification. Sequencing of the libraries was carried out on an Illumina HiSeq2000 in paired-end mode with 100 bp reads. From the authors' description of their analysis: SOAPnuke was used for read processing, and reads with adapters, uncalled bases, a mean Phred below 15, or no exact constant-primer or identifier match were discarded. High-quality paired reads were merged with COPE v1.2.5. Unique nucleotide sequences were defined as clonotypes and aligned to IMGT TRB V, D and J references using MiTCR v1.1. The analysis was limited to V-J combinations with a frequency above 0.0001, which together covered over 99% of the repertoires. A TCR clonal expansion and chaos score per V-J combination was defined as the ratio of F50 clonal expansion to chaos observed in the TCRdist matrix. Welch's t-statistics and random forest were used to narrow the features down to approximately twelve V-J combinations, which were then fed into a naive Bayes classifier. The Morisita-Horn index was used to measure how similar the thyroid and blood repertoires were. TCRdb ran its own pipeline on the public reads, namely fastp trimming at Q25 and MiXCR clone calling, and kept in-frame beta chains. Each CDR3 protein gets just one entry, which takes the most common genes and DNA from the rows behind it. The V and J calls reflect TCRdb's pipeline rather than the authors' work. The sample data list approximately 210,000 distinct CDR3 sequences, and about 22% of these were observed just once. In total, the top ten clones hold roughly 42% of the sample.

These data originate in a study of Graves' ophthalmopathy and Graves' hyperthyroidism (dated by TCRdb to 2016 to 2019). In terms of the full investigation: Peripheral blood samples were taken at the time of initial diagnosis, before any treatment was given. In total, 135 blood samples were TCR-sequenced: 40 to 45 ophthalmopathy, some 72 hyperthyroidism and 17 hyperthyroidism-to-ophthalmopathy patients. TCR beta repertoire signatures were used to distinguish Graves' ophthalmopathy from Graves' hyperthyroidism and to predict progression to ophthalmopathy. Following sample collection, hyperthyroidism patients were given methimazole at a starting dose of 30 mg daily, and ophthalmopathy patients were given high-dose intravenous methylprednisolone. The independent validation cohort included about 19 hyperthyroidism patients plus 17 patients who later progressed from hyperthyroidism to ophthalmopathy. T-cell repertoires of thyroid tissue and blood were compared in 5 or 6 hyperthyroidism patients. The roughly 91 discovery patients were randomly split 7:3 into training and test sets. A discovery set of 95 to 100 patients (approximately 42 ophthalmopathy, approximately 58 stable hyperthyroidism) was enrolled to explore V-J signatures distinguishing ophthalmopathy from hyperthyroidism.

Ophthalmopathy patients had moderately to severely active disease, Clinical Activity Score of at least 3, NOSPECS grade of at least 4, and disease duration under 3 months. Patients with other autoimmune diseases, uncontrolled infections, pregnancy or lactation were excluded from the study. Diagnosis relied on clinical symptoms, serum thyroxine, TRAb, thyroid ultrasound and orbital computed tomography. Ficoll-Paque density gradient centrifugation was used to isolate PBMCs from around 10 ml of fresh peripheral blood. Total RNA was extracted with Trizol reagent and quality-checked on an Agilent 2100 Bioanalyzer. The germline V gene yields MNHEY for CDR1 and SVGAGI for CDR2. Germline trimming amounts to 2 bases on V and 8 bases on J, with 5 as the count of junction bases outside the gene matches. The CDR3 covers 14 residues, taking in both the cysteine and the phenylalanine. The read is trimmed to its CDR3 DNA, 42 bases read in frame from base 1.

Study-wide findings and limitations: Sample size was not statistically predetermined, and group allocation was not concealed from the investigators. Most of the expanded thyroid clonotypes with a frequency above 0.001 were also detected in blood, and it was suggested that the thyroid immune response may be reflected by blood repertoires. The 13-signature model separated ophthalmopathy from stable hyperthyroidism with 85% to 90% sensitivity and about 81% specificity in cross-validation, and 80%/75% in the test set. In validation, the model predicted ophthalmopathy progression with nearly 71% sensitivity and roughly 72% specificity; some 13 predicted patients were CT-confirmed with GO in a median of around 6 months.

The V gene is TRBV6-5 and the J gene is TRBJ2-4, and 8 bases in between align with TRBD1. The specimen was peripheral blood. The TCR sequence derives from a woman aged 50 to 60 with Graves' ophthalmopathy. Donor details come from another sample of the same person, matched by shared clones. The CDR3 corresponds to CASSYQGASYIQYF. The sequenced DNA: TGTGCCAGCAGTTACCAGGGGGCCTCGTACATTCAGTACTTC.